This TCR beta chain was retrieved from a study of control samples from healthy donors and cancer patients (dated by TCRdb to between 2020 and 2021). CDR3 length: 15 amino acids, cysteine to phenylalanine. Only the CDR3 region is kept as DNA, spanning 45 bases read in frame from base 1. V is cut by 3 bases and J by 3 bases, and the space between the germline ends is 13 bases. Taken from the germline V gene (reference sequence), the CDR1 and CDR2 loops are LNHDA and SQIVND. The library was built by means of the immunoSEQ multiplex PCR assay. In its TCRdb copy, this immuneACCESS table keeps in-frame sequences only and misses some clones. Where compared with another copy, unresolved V genes explain less than half of these, and the others have no known cause. This sample gives 150,000 to 200,000 clones in total; approximately 94% of them show up just once. The ten largest clonotypes hold around 1.3% of the sample.

This clone has more than one count but fewer than ten. What antigen it recognizes has not been identified. No much larger clonotype is one base removed from it; base qualities were not supplied. Sample: blood. This sequence uses TRBV19 and TRBJ2-3, with the D segment identity uncertain. This TCR was recovered from a woman aged 18-29 years in good health. The CDR3 in this case is CASSMSSLGTDTQYF. The sequenced DNA: TGTGCCAGTAGTATGTCGAGTCTTGGTACAGATACGCAGTATTTT.